The clone carrying this T cell receptor (beta chain) was counted once. V lost 4 bases, J lost 6 bases, and 11 bases lay in between. Germline V lookup: CDR1 SGHNT, CDR2 YYREEE (reference sequence). This CDR3 spans 13 amino acids. Profiling relied on immunoSEQ multiplex PCR, and the TCRdb table lists in-frame clones only, not all of them. The data show approximately 120,000 clones, 87% seen once. This sample stems from a study of T cell responses to AZD1222 COVID-19 vaccine. The sequencing used peripheral blood, collected on day 0 of AZD1222 vaccination. The V call is TRBV5-4, the J call TRBJ2-1; the D gene is possibly TRBD1 (6 bases). This TCR came from an adult in good health. In nucleotides, the CDR3 is TGTGCCAGCAGCGGGCGAGGGGGCAATGAGCAGTTCTTC. This translates into CASSGRGGNEQFF.